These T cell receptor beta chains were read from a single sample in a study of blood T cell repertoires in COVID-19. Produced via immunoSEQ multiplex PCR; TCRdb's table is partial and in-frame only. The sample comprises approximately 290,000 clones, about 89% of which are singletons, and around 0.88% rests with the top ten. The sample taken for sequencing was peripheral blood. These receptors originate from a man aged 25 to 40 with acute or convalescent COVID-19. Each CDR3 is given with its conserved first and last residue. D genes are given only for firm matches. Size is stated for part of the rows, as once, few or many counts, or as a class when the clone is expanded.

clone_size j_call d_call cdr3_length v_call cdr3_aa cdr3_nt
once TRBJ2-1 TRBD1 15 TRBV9 CASSPGQGAYNEQFF TGTGCCAGCAGCCCGGGACAGGGGGCATACAATGAGCAGTTCTTC
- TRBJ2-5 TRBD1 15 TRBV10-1 CASSDSGTGRGTQYF TGCGCCAGCAGTGACTCTGGGACAGGGAGAGGGACCCAGTACTTC
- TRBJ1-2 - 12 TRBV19 CASAPGYYGYTF TGTGCCAGTGCCCCAGGTTACTATGGCTACACCTTC
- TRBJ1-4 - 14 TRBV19 CASSGGGAAEKLFF TGTGCCAGTAGTGGTGGGGGGGCGGCTGAAAAACTGTTTTTT
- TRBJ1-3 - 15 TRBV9 CASSEPGGPGNTIYF TGTGCCAGCAGCGAACCTGGAGGACCCGGAAACACCATATATTTT
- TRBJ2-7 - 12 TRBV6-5 CASKTSGYEQYF TGTGCCAGCAAGACCAGCGGCTACGAGCAGTACTTC
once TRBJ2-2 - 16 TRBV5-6 CASSLHASDHGGELFF TGTGCCAGCAGCCTCCACGCTAGCGACCACGGCGGGGAGCTGTTTTTT
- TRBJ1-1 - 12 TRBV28 CASLTGTTEAFF TGTGCCAGCCTAACAGGGACCACTGAAGCTTTCTTT
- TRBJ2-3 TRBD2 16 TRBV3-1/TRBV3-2 CASSQGLAGGGDTQYF TGTGCCAGCAGCCAAGGATTAGCGGGAGGTGGAGATACGCAGTATTTT
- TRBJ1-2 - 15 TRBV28 CASSSPSAANYGYTF TGTGCCAGCAGTTCCCCCTCCGCAGCTAACTATGGCTACACCTTC
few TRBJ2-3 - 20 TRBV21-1 CASSKIGTSGRVRHTDTQYF TGTGCCAGCAGCAAAATAGGGACTAGCGGGAGAGTGAGACACACAGATACGCAGTATTTT
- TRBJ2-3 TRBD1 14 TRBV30 CAWSVGTAADTQYF TGTGCCTGGAGTGTCGGGACAGCCGCAGATACGCAGTATTTT
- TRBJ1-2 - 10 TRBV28 CASSRGGYTF TGTGCCAGCAGTAGGGGTGGCTACACCTTC
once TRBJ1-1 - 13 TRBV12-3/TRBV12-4 CASSLWGGTEAFF TGTGCCAGCAGTTTATGGGGGGGCACTGAAGCTTTCTTT
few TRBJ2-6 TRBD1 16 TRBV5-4 CASSSGQAGGANVLTF TGTGCCAGCAGCAGCGGACAGGCCGGCGGGGCCAACGTCCTGACTTTC
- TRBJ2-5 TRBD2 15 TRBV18 CASSPSSGKVETQYF TGTGCCAGCTCACCGTCCAGCGGGAAGGTCGAGACCCAGTACTTC
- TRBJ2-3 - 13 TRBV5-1 CASSLERTDTQYF TGCGCCAGCAGCTTGGAGCGGACAGATACGCAGTATTTT
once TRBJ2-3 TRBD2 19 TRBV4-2 CASSQLGLAGGRFADTQYF TGTGCCAGCAGCCAACTCGGACTAGCGGGGGGGCGTTTCGCAGATACGCAGTATTTT
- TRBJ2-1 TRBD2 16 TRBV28 CASSAAGAGERNEQFF TGTGCCAGCAGTGCAGCCGGGGCGGGAGAACGGAATGAGCAGTTCTTC
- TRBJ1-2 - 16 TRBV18 CASSPVSGGDNYGYTF TGTGCCAGCTCACCAGTGTCTGGCGGGGACAACTATGGCTACACCTTC
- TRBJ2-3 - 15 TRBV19 CASSIVGGRTDTQYF TGTGCCAGTAGTATAGTAGGGGGTCGCACAGATACGCAGTATTTT
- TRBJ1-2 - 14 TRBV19 CASRQVPPNYGYTF TGTGCCAGCAGACAGGTTCCTCCTAACTATGGCTACACCTTC
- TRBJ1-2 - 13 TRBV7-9 CASSTVGQPFDTF TGTGCCAGCAGCACCGTTGGACAGCCCTTTGACACCTTC
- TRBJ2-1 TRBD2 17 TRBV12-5 CASVMGTSGGVSNEQFF TGTGCTAGTGTTATGGGGACTAGCGGGGGGGTCAGCAATGAGCAGTTCTTC
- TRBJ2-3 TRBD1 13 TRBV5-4 CASTLQGSDTQYF TGTGCCAGCACACTACAGGGGTCAGATACGCAGTATTTT
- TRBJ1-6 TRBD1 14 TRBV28 CASGQGNFNSPLHF TGTGCCAGCGGACAGGGTAATTTTAATTCACCCCTCCACTTT
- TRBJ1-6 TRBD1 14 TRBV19 CASSVGQYNSPLHF TGTGCCAGTAGTGTGGGACAGTATAATTCACCCCTCCACTTT
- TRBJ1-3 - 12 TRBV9 CASTANGNTIYF TGTGCCAGCACCGCTAACGGAAACACCATATATTTT
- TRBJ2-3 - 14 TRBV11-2 CASSFTQGSGTQYF TGTGCCAGCAGCTTCACCCAGGGTAGTGGTACGCAGTATTTT
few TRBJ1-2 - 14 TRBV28 CASSFADRNYGYTF TGTGCCAGCAGTTTTGCGGACAGAAACTATGGCTACACCTTC
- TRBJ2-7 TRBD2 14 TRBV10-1 CATSMAAGVHEQYF TGCGCCACCAGTATGGCAGCGGGAGTTCACGAGCAGTACTTC
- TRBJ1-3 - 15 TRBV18 CASSPNRFSGNTIYF TGTGCCAGCTCACCTAACAGGTTCTCTGGAAACACCATATATTTT
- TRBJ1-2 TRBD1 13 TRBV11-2 CASSFDRGDGYTF TGTGCCAGCAGCTTCGACAGGGGCGATGGCTACACCTTC
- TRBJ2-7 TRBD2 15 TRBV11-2 CASSLRLAGEYEQYF TGTGCCAGCAGCTTACGGCTAGCGGGGGAATACGAGCAGTACTTC
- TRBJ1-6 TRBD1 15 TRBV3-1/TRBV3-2 CASNYQGQGNSPLHF TGTGCCAGCAACTACCAAGGACAGGGCAATTCACCCCTCCACTTT
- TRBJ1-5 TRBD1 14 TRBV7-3 CASSPGTGGQPQHF TGTGCCAGCAGCCCGGGGACAGGGGGCCAGCCCCAGCATTTT
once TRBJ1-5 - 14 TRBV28 CASSGSAWDQPQHF TGTGCCAGCAGCGGGAGCGCATGGGATCAGCCCCAGCATTTT